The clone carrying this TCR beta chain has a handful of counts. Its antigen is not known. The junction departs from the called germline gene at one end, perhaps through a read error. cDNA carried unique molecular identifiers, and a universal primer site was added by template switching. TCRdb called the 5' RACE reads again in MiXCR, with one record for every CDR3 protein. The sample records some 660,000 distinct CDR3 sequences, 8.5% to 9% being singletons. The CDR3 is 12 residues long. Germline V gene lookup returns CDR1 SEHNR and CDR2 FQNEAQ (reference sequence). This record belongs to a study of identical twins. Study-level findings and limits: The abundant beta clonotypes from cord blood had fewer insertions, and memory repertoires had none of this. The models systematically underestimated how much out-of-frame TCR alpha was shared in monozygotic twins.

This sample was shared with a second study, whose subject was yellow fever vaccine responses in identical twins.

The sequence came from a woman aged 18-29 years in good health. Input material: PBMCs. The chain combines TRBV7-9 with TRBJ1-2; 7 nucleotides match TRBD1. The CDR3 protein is CASSLGEGTVLF. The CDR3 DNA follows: TGTGCCAGCAGCTTGGGGGAGGGGACAGTACTCTTC.